The TCR beta chain described here comes from a study of blood T cell repertoires in COVID-19. Study as a whole: The samples span acute and convalescent COVID-19 from the United States, Italy and Spain. T cells, B-cell-depleted T cells, or PBMCs provided the cDNA or gDNA that served as material.

Authors' methods: Reference gene primer amplification yielded estimated nucleated cell counts. Assay used: immunoSEQ multiplex PCR; TCRdb lists only in-frame clones, some missing. The DNA was the basis for D and trimming; V, J and clone size are from that table. The repertoire holds about 200,000 clones, with roughly 81% as singletons. V was pared by 5 bases and J by 9 bases, with 23 bases between. Germline lookup yields CDR1 MNHEY and CDR2 SMNVEV (reference sequence). This CDR3 region has 16 residues. The receptor's source is a woman of 80 years or more with acute or convalescent COVID-19. The chain joins TRBV27 to TRBJ1-5; tentative D call: TRBD1 (6 bases). The source material was peripheral blood. CDR3 in DNA: TGTGCCAGCAGTACTCGGACCGACGGGGGGCGGGGGCCCCAGCATTTT. It is translated as CASSTRTDGGRGPQHF.